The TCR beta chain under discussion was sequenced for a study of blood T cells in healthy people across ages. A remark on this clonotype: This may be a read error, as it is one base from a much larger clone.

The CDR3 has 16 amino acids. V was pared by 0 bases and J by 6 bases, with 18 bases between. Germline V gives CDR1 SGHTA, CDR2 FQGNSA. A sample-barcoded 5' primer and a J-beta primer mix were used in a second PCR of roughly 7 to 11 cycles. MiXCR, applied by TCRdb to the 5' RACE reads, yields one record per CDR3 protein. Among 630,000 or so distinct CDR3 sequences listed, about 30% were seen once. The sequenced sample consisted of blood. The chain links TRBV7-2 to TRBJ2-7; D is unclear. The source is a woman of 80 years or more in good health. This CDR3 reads CASSLALAALCGEQYF. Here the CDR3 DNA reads TGTGCCAGCAGCTTAGCGCTGGCGGCTTTATGCGGCGAGCAGTACTTC.